Below, 22 T cell receptor beta chains from the same sample are listed, as sequenced in a study of T cell responses to AZD1222 COVID-19 vaccine. Assay: immunoSEQ multiplex PCR; the TCRdb copy retains only in-frame clones and omits some. The sample holds roughly 200,000 clones, 90% to 95% seen once. The material was peripheral blood, obtained 28 days after the second dose of the MenACWY control vaccine. The receptors shown here come from an adult who received the MenACWY meningococcal vaccine as a control.

The chain uses TRBV3-1 (or the pseudogene TRBV3-2) and TRBJ2-7; D may be TRBD1 (6 bases). V lost 4 bases and J lost 9, with 13 bases in between. The germline V gene encodes CDR1 LGHDT and CDR2 YNNKEL (reference sequence). This CDR3 is built from 12 residues. As DNA, the CDR3 is TGTGCCAGCAGCCCCCCGGGACATGGGCAGTACTTC. Amino acid sequence: CASSPPGHGQYF.

The rearrangement joins TRBV16 to TRBJ2-3; 11 nucleotides line up with TRBD2. Germline V CDR1 and CDR2: KGHSY, FQNENV. CDR3 length: 14 residues. The junction had 5 bases not matched to a gene; V was cut back by 6 bases and J by 6 bases. The CDR3 nucleotides are TGTGCCAGCAGTCTCGGACTAGCGGGCGATACGCAGTATTTT. Protein sequence: CASSLGLAGDTQYF.

This clone appeared once. The chain employs TRBV7-2 and TRBJ1-1; D remains ambiguous. V gave up 5 bases and J gave up 2 bases, with 18 bases separating them. The V gene's germline CDR1 is SGHTA and CDR2 FQGNSA. There are 16 residues in the CDR3. CDR3 coding DNA: TGTGCCAGCAGCGCGCATGCCCCTAACCTTAACACTGAAGCTTTCTTT. Amino acid sequence: CASSAHAPNLNTEAFF.

The sample holds one count of this clone. The genes are TRBV27 and TRBJ2-1; 9 positions agree with TRBD2. Germline V gene data show CDR1 as MNHEY and CDR2 as SMNVEV (reference sequence). V trimming: 1 base; J trimming: 3 bases; junction bases outside the gene matches: 1. The CDR3 runs to 15 residues. CDR3 DNA sequence: TGTGCCAGCAGTTTATATAGCGGGAGCTACAATGAGCAGTTCTTC. Encoded protein: CASSLYSGSYNEQFF.

This chain links TRBV6-5 with TRBJ2-1; D is unresolved. The CDR3 has 12 residues. CDR1 is MNHEY and CDR2 is SVGAGI in the germline V gene. V lost 1 base, J lost 7 bases, and 5 bases lay in between. The CDR3 reads CASSYLGNEQFF. Written as DNA, the CDR3 is TGTGCCAGCAGTTACTTGGGGAATGAGCAGTTCTTC.

V usage is TRBV2 and J usage is TRBJ1-2; D is perhaps TRBD1 (5 bases). Germline-derived CDR1 and CDR2 are SNHLY and FYNNEI. Trimming stripped 4 bases from V and 7 bases from J, with 16 bases between. There are 14 residues in the CDR3. The CDR3 DNA reads as TGTGCCAGCAGTGGTTTTGGGGGTGGTTCTGGCTACACCTTC. It encodes CASSGFGGGSGYTF.

This sequence joins TRBV6-5 and TRBJ1-6; D is uncertain. The germline gives CDR1 MNHEY, CDR2 SVGAGI. V lost 6 bases, J lost 7 bases, and 13 bases lay in between. The CDR3 has 14 amino acids. CDR3 sequence reads: CASRELDGNSPLHF. The CDR3 region has the DNA TGTGCCAGCAGGGAGCTGGACGGAAATTCACCCCTCCACTTT.

The genes are TRBV19 and TRBJ1-1; D not resolved. V shed 2 bases and J shed 11 bases, with 9 bases lying between them. Looked up from germline, CDR1 is LNHDA and CDR2 is SQIVND (reference sequence). There are 11 residues in the CDR3. The CDR3 sequence is CASSIKVRAFF. DNA of the CDR3: TGTGCCAGTAGTATAAAGGTGCGGGCTTTCTTT.

The chain recombines TRBV19 with TRBJ1-1, with 9 bases fitting TRBD1. V was clipped by 5 bases and J by 3 bases; unmatched bases: 7. CDR3 size: 15 residues. From germline, CDR1 is LNHDA and CDR2 SQIVND (reference sequence). The CDR3 sequence is CASSFRTGVHTEAFF. The CDR3 DNA reads as TGTGCCAGTAGTTTCCGGACAGGGGTACACACTGAAGCTTTCTTT.

This clone was picked up a small number of times. The chain joins TRBV4-2 to TRBJ2-1; the D gene could be TRBD1 or TRBD2 (5 bases each). Germline CDR1 is LGHNA and CDR2 is YNFKEQ. This CDR3 is 15 amino acids long. Trimming stripped 5 bases from V and 3 bases from J, with 14 bases between. The CDR3 sequence: CASSVSWGSYNEQFF. The CDR3 DNA reads TGTGCCAGCAGCGTTTCGTGGGGGAGCTACAATGAGCAGTTCTTC.

V usage is TRBV27 and J usage is TRBJ2-7; D may be TRBD1 (5 bases). Germline V lookup: CDR1 MNHEY, CDR2 SMNVEV (reference sequence). The CDR3 spans 13 residues. V lost 6 bases to trimming and J lost 1 base, with 10 bases between them. The CDR3 DNA sequence: TGTGCCAGCAGCGTCAAGGGGTCCTACGAGCAGTACTTC. Its protein product is CASSVKGSYEQYF.

This chain uses TRBV29-1 with TRBJ1-5; a weak D match, TRBD1 (5 bases). The CDR3 consists of 13 residues. V was shortened by 8 bases and J by 7 bases, with 18 bases between the two germline ends. Germline-derived CDR1 and CDR2 are SQVTM and ANQGSEA. The CDR3 reads CSSAAAGDQPQHF. The CDR3 bases are TGCAGCTCAGCAGCCGCGGGGGACCAGCCCCAGCATTTT. The complete variable domain, with remaining parts taken from reference TRBV29-1 and TRBJ1-5, reads SAVISQKPSRDICQRGTSLTIQCQVDSQVTMMFWYRQQPGQSLTLIATANQGSEATYESGFVIDKFPISRPNLTFSTLTVSNMSPEDSSIYLCSSAAAGDQPQHFGDGTRLSIL.

J is TRBJ2-7 and V is TRBV4-1; D is tentatively TRBD1 or TRBD2 (5 bases each). The germline V and J ends were trimmed by 1 base and 3 bases, with 7 bases remaining between them. Germline V gives CDR1 MGHRA, CDR2 YSYEKL. The length of the CDR3 is 13 residues. In DNA, the CDR3 is TGCGCCAGCAGCCAAGTGGGGGTCTACGAGCAGTACTTC. This codes for CASSQVGVYEQYF.

The V gene is TRBV6-5, the J gene TRBJ2-5, with 7 positions matching TRBD2. This CDR3 has 15 amino acids. Germline V gene data show CDR1 as MNHEY and CDR2 as SVGAGI. After removal of 1 base from V and 2 bases from J, the junction contained 4 bases not matched to a gene. The CDR3 is CASSYFGLDQETQYF. The CDR3 DNA reads as TGTGCCAGCAGTTACTTCGGACTAGATCAAGAGACCCAGTACTTC.

The chain links TRBV19 to TRBJ1-2; D may be TRBD1 (5 bases). This CDR3 contains 15 residues. With 3 bases removed from V and 4 bases from J, the gap between germline ends came to 15 bases. The germline V gene has CDR1 LNHDA and CDR2 SQIVND (reference sequence). The CDR3 sequence: CASSMGRQQLYGYTF. CDR3 DNA: TGTGCCAGTAGTATGGGTAGACAGCAACTCTATGGCTACACCTTC.

The V call is TRBV7-6, the J call TRBJ1-1; 9 bases match TRBD1. Unmatched junction bases numbered 7, after V lost 1 base and J lost 7 bases. The CDR3 is 15 amino acids. Germline V gives CDR1 SGHVS, CDR2 FNYEAQ. The CDR3 here is CASSLEQGAGVEAFF. The CDR3 DNA reads TGTGCCAGCAGCTTAGAACAGGGGGCTGGTGTTGAAGCTTTCTTT.

The CDR3 is CASSAEQGAITEAFF. CDR3 sequence (DNA): TGTGCCAGCAGCGCTGAACAGGGGGCGATCACTGAAGCTTTCTTT. V usage is TRBV7-2 and J usage is TRBJ1-1; 9 bases agree with TRBD1. The CDR3 runs to 15 residues. The ends lost 5 bases at V and 4 bases at J; junction bases unmatched: 8. CDR1 SGHTA and CDR2 FQGNSA come from the germline V gene.

The genes are TRBV6-1 and TRBJ2-7; D is possibly TRBD1 (5 bases). Trimming took 0 bases from V and 6 from J, leaving 12 bases between them. Germline CDR1 is MNHNS and CDR2 is SASEGT. The CDR3 consists of 14 residues. The CDR3 spells CASSEALKGVEQYF. CDR3 DNA sequence: TGTGCCAGCAGTGAAGCCCTAAAAGGGGTCGAGCAGTACTTC.

The chain links TRBV19 to TRBJ2-2; D is possibly TRBD2 (6 bases). From germline, CDR1 is LNHDA and CDR2 SQIVND (reference sequence). V gave up 5 bases and J gave up 4 bases, with 26 bases separating them. The CDR3 extends over 19 amino acids. As DNA, the CDR3 is TGTGCCAGTAGTCCCCGGGGGAAGTTTTACACCAGTTCCACCGGGGAGCTGTTTTTT. This gives the protein CASSPRGKFYTSSTGELFF.

V gene TRBV5-1 combines with J gene TRBJ2-2, with TRBD2 matching over 14 bases. Germline-derived CDR1 and CDR2 are SGHRS and YFSETQ. CDR3 length equals 16 residues. V was clipped by 3 bases and J by 7 bases; unmatched bases: 5. Here the CDR3 DNA reads TGCGCCAGCAGCTGGACTAGCGGGAGGTTTGGCGGGGAGCTGTTTTTT. It codes for CASSWTSGRFGGELFF.

This clone has only one observation. This rearrangement joins TRBV5-1 to TRBJ2-1; 9 positions agree with TRBD2. The V gene end was trimmed by 0 bases and the J gene end by 0 bases; junction bases not matched to a gene: 4. The germline V gene encodes CDR1 SGHRS and CDR2 YFSETQ. The CDR3 length is 17 residues. The CDR3 DNA sequence: TGCGCCAGCAGCTTGGCGCTAGCGGGATACTCCTACAATGAGCAGTTCTTC. Its translation: CASSLALAGYSYNEQFF.

This clone was picked up a small number of times. CDR3 DNA sequence: TGTGCCTGCGCCGGGACAGGTCGACCCGAGCAGTACTTC. It yields the protein CACAGTGRPEQYF. The V call is TRBV30, the J call TRBJ2-7; 8 bases map to TRBD1. The germline CDR1 and CDR2 sequences are GTSNPN and SVGIG (reference sequence). CDR3 length: 13 amino acids. With 6 bases clipped from V and 6 bases from J, the junction kept 10 bases outside the gene matches.